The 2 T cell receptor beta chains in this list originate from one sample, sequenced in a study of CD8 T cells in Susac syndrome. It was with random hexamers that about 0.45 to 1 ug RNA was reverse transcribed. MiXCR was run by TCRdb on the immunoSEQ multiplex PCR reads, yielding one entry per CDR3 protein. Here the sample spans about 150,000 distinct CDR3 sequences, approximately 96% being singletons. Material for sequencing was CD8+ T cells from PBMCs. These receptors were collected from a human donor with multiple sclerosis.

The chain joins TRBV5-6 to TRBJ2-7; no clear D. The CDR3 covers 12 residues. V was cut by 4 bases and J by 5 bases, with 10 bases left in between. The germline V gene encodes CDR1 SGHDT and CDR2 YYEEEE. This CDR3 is CASSPSGHEQYF. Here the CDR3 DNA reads TGTGCCAGCAGCCCATCGGGCCACGAGCAGTACTTC.

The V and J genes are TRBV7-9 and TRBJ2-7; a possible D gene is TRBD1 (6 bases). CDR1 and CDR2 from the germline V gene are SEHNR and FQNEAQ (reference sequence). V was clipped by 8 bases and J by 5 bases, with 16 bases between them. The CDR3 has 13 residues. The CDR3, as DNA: TGTGCCAGCTCCATTTCAGAGGGGGACGAGCAGTACTTC. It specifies CASSISEGDEQYF.